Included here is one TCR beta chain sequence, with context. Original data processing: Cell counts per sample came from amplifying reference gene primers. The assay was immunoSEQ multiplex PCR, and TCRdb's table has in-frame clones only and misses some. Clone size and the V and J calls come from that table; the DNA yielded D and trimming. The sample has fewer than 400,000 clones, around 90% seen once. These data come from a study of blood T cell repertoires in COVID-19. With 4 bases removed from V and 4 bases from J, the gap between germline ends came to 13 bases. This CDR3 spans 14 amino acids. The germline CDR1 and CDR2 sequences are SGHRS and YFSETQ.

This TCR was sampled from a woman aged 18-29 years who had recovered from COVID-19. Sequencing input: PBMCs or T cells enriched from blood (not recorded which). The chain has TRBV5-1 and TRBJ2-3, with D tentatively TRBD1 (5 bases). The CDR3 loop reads CASSPRQYPDTQYF. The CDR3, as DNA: TGCGCCAGCAGCCCTCGACAGTATCCAGATACGCAGTATTTT.